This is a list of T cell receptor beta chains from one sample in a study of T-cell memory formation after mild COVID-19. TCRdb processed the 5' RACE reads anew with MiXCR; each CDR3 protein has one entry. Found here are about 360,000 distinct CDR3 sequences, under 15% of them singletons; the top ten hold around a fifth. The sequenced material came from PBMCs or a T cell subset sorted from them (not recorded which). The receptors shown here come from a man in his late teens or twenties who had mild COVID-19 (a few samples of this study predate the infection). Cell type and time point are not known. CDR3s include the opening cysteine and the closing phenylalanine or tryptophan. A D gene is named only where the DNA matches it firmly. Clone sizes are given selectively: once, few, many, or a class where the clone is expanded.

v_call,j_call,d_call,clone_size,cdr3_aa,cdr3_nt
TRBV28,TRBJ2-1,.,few,CASSFSGRGGQFF,TGTGCCAGCAGTTTCTCGGGGAGAGGTGGGCAGTTCTTC
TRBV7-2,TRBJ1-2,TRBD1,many,CASSLGSGQAIYGYTF,TGTGCCAGCAGCTTAGGCTCGGGACAGGCTATCTATGGCTACACCTTC
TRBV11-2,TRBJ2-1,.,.,CASSLGGVINNEQFF,TGTGCCAGCAGCTTAGGAGGTGTCATCAACAATGAGCAGTTCTTC
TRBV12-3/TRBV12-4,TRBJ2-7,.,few,CASSSPDSRKQYF,TGTGCCAGCAGCTCACCTGACAGTCGTAAGCAGTACTTC
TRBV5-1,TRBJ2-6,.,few,CASSFGRGSGGANVLTF,TGCGCCAGCAGCTTCGGTAGGGGGTCGGGCGGGGCCAACGTCCTGACTTTC
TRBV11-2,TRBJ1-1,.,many,CASSLGRNTEAFF,TGTGCCAGCAGCTTAGGCAGGAACACTGAAGCTTTCTTT
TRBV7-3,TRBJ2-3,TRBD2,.,CASSLLLAGGIDTQYF,TGTGCCAGCAGCTTATTACTAGCGGGGGGTATTGATACGCAGTATTTT
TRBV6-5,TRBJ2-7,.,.,CASSQGYREYREQYF,TGTGCCAGCAGTCAAGGATACAGGGAGTACCGCGAGCAGTACTTC
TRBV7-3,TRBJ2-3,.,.,CASSPGAADTQYF,TGTGCCAGCAGTCCGGGGGCCGCGGATACGCAGTATTTT
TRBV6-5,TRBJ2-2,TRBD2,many,CASSASGGADYGELFF,TGTGCCAGCAGTGCAAGCGGGGGGGCAGATTACGGGGAGCTGTTTTTT
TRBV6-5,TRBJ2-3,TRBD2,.,CASRFGLAGSDTQYF,TGTGCCAGCAGATTCGGACTAGCGGGGTCAGATACGCAGTATTTT